This T cell receptor beta chain emerged from a study of T cells in localized non-small cell lung cancer. Method: immunoSEQ multiplex PCR; TCRdb's copy keeps in-frame clones and lacks some. The repertoire holds about 24,000 clones, with about 90% as singletons. CDR1 SGDLS and CDR2 YYNGEE come from the germline V gene. The junction had 5 bases not matched to a gene; V was cut back by 2 bases and J by 4 bases. This CDR3 has 15 residues. Comment on this clone: The antigen is unknown.

Findings of the study overall: The greatest T cell clonality was found in uninvolved adjacent lung (higher than in tumor). Patients showing higher blood T cell density tended to see longer overall survival. Owing to sequencing of a solitary tumor region, heterogeneity cannot be discounted. In adjacent lung appeared a median about 58 of the top 100 tumor clones.

This clonotype originated in a male donor aged 60 or over with stage II squamous cell lung carcinoma. The chain is built from TRBV9 and TRBJ2-2, with 7 bases that match TRBD1. Source: peripheral blood, taken before any cancer treatment. CDR3 DNA sequence: TGTGCCAGCAGCGTTCGGGACAGCCTCACCGGGGAGCTGTTTTTT. Residues: CASSVRDSLTGELFF.